The present T cell receptor beta chain was sequenced within a study of T cells after posttransplantation cyclophosphamide. Details on this clone: As yet, its antigen is unknown.

The related graft donor's blood sample was taken on the day of bone marrow donation. Study-level results: TRB overlap between skin or GI tissue T cells and blood was limited. TRB clonality was highly associated with recipient CMV seropositivity and reactivation.

V shed 5 bases, J shed 10 bases, and the junction held 7 bases outside the gene matches. CDR3 length: 12 amino acids. Germline V CDR1 and CDR2: LNHDA, SQIVND (reference sequence). TCRdb keeps only in-frame clones here, not all; method: immunoSEQ multiplex PCR. The table records about 7,200 clones, 65% to 85% of them present only once. This sequence originates from a woman aged 45-65 years in good health and a related stem cell transplant donor. Sequencing was performed on memory CD4+ T cells sorted from blood. The J gene is TRBJ1-1, the V gene TRBV19, with 7 bases fitting TRBD1. The CDR3 loop reads CASSSNRGVAFF. The CDR3 DNA reads as TGTGCCAGTAGTTCAAACAGGGGAGTAGCTTTCTTT.